This TCR beta chain originates from a study of T-cell memory formation after mild COVID-19. Study-wide points: Nothing showed for sure that second-wave clones peaking on day 37 were SARS-CoV-2 specific. The study found contracting CD4+ clones mainly in CM and EM and contracting CD8+ clones in EMRA.

This clonotype has just a few counts. Antigen unknown. The CDR3 spans 12 residues. V lost 1 base to trimming and J lost 3 bases, with 7 bases between them. Germline V gives CDR1 DFQATT, CDR2 SNEGSKA (reference sequence). Each CDR3 protein is one row after TCRdb ran MiXCR on the 5' RACE reads. The sample includes approximately 300,000 distinct CDR3 sequences, around 15% seen only once; the top ten take under 25%. This clonotype was obtained from a man aged 18 to 30 who had mild COVID-19 (a few samples of this study predate the infection). Cell type and time point are not known. Source material: PBMCs or a T cell subset sorted from them (not recorded which). This chain uses TRBV20-1 with TRBJ2-7; D gene ambiguous. The CDR3 nucleotides are TGCAGTGCTAGAGTTAGGGACTACGAGCAGTACTTC. Protein sequence: CSARVRDYEQYF.